The source of this T cell receptor (beta chain) is a study of glioma-infiltrating T cells. The CDR3 runs 16 residues. The iRepertoire nested amplicon-rescue multiplex PCR amplified TCR alpha and beta CDR3s from RNA. MiXCR, run by TCRdb on the multiplex PCR reads, gives a single entry per CDR3 protein. This sample has 5,500 to 7,000 distinct CDR3 sequences; more than 25% occur once, and the top ten carry approximately 13%. There are a few counts of this clonotype. A much more abundant neighbour one base away suggests this may be a read error. V and J are TRBV12-3 or TRBV12-4 and TRBJ2-1; 8 positions agree with TRBD2. The TCR was taken from a human donor with low-grade glioma or glioblastoma, undergoing nonglioma brain surgery, or in good health (not recorded which). Sequencing was done on a sample of glioma tissue, nonneoplastic brain tissue, or PBMCs (not recorded which). This CDR3 is CASSPRTSMNYNGQFF. As DNA, the CDR3 is TGTGCCAGCAGTCCCCGGACTAGCATGAACTACAATGGGCAGTTCTTC.